This entry lists 31 T cell receptor beta chains sequenced from one sample in a study of OX40 agonist ivuxolimab in advanced cancers. The method was immunoSEQ multiplex PCR; TCRdb's version includes in-frame clones alone and lacks a portion of them. Here the sample spans 65,000 to 85,000 clones, about nine tenths being singletons. The source material was CD4+ or CD8+ T cells sorted from blood, sampled in a trial of the OX40 agonist ivuxolimab. The receptors here all came from an adult with an advanced solid tumor such as melanoma, head and neck, liver or kidney cancer.

J is TRBJ2-1 and V is TRBV6-1; 12 positions agree with TRBD2. The CDR3 loop spans 17 amino acids. V lost 4 bases and J lost 4; bases outside the gene matches: 8. Per germline, CDR1 MNHNS and CDR2 SASEGT. The CDR3 DNA reads as TGTGCCAGCAGTGGCCCTCTAGCGGGGGGGCTTTACAATGAGCAGTTCTTC. Translation gives CASSGPLAGGLYNEQFF.

The CDR3 sequence: CASSVDGQLSGANVLTF. CDR3 sequence (DNA): TGTGCCAGCAGCGTAGATGGACAGCTCTCTGGGGCCAACGTCCTGACTTTC. The J gene is TRBJ2-6, the V gene TRBV9; a possible D gene is TRBD1 (6 bases). The CDR3 length is 17 residues. Germline values: CDR1 SGDLS, CDR2 YYNGEE. Trimming cost V 0 bases and J 0 bases, with 10 bases left between them.

The chain has TRBV7-2 and TRBJ1-3, with TRBD1 matching over 7 bases. This CDR3 region has 15 residues. The germline V gene has CDR1 SGHTA and CDR2 FQGNSA. With 4 bases clipped from V and 4 bases from J, the junction kept 7 bases outside the gene matches. The DNA for the CDR3 is TGTGCCAGCAGCTCCCAACAGGGGTCAGGAAACACCATATATTTT. Amino acid sequence: CASSSQQGSGNTIYF.

The gene calls are TRBV6-1 and TRBJ2-3, with D perhaps TRBD1 or TRBD2 (7 bases each). Germline lookup yields CDR1 MNHNS and CDR2 SASEGT. CDR3 length: 14 residues. V lost 7 bases to trimming and J lost 4 bases, with 15 bases between them. The CDR3 bases are TGTGCCAGCACCAGGGGGGGGGAGGCAGATACGCAGTATTTT. It yields the protein CASTRGGEADTQYF.

The chain has TRBV19 and TRBJ1-1; D remains ambiguous. Trimming took 6 bases from V and 0 from J, leaving 14 bases between them. The CDR3 extends over 15 amino acids. Germline V gives CDR1 LNHDA, CDR2 SQIVND (reference sequence). The CDR3 reads CASRAVGGLNTEAFF. CDR3 nucleotide sequence: TGTGCCAGTAGAGCAGTTGGAGGGCTGAACACTGAAGCTTTCTTT.

The CDR3 is CASRTGTNYGYTF. The CDR3 nucleotides read TGTGCCAGCAGGACAGGGACTAACTATGGCTACACCTTC. This chain uses TRBV6-1 with TRBJ1-2, with 7 bases fitting TRBD1. The J segment lost 0 bases and the V segment lost 6 bases, leaving 1 base of the junction unmatched. This CDR3 comprises 13 residues. Germline V CDR1 and CDR2: MNHNS, SASEGT.

The V and J genes are TRBV10-3 and TRBJ1-1; 7 bases match TRBD1. The germline V gene encodes CDR1 ENHRY and CDR2 SYGVKD. V dropped 2 bases and J dropped 1; count of bases not matched to a gene: 4. CDR3 length equals 15 residues. The CDR3 DNA reads as TGTGCCATCAGTGAGCCAAACAGGGGGAACACTGAAGCTTTCTTT. Its translation: CAISEPNRGNTEAFF.

V is TRBV19 and J is TRBJ2-7; D is tentatively TRBD1 or TRBD2 (5 bases each). Germline assignment: CDR1 LNHDA and CDR2 SQIVND (reference sequence). The CDR3 sequence is 13 residues long. V dropped 3 bases and J dropped 6 bases, with 12 bases sitting between them. DNA of the CDR3: TGTGCCAGTAGTATGAACGGGGCGGGCGAGCAGTACTTC. It codes for CASSMNGAGEQYF. The full variable domain, rest sourced from reference TRBV19 and TRBJ2-7, is DGGITQSPKYLFRKEGQNVTLSCEQNLNHDAMYWYRQDPGQGLRLIYYSQIVNDFQKGDIAEGYSVSREKKESFPLTVTSAQKNPTAFYLCASSMNGAGEQYFGPGTRLTVT.

This chain uses TRBV9 with TRBJ2-1; D is unclear. Per germline, CDR1 SGDLS and CDR2 YYNGEE. The CDR3 covers 13 residues. V gave up 0 bases and J gave up 10 bases, with 11 bases separating them. In DNA, the CDR3 is TGTGCCAGCAGCGTAGCTACGGGTGGAGAGCAGTTCTTC. Translated: CASSVATGGEQFF.

The chain combines TRBV19 with TRBJ1-3, with unresolved D. The ends were cut back, 5 bases at V and 0 bases at J, with 8 bases in the middle. The CDR3 is made up of 14 amino acids. Germline CDR1 and CDR2: LNHDA and SQIVND (reference sequence). CDR3 in DNA: TGTGCCAGTAGTGACGGCAGCTCTGGAAACACCATATATTTT. This sequence encodes CASSDGSSGNTIYF.

The V and J genes are TRBV6-1 and TRBJ1-3; TRBD1 is a possible D gene (6 bases). The CDR3 consists of 19 residues. Per the germline V gene, CDR1 is MNHNS and CDR2 is SASEGT. V was clipped by 0 bases and J by 0 bases, with 18 bases between them. CDR3 in DNA: TGTGCCAGCAGTGAAGCGAACAGGGCTATAATCGGCTCTGGAAACACCATATATTTT. Protein sequence: CASSEANRAIIGSGNTIYF.

V gene TRBV10-2 combines with J gene TRBJ2-5, with 7 bases that match TRBD2. The CDR3 sequence is 15 residues long. With 6 bases clipped from V and 7 bases from J, the junction kept 14 bases outside the gene matches. The germline V gene has CDR1 WSHSY and CDR2 SAAADI. CDR3 sequence: CASREVGEGSGTQYF. CDR3 sequence (DNA): TGCGCCAGCAGGGAGGTTGGGGAGGGAAGCGGGACCCAGTACTTC.

The CDR3 DNA reads as TGCGCCAGCAGCTTGTTAAGTATGAGTGGGGCTGAAGCTTTCTTT. Translated, it gives CASSLLSMSGAEAFF. V and J are TRBV5-1 and TRBJ1-1; D unresolved. CDR1 is SGHRS and CDR2 is YFSETQ in the germline V gene. The length of the CDR3 is 15 residues. Trimming pared 1 base from V and 6 bases from J, leaving 16 bases between.

The gene calls are TRBV2 and TRBJ2-7; D perhaps matches TRBD2 (6 bases). The CDR3 runs to 13 residues. The V gene lost 4 bases and the J gene lost 3 bases, with 10 bases spanning the gap. CDR1 is SNHLY, CDR2 FYNNEI, per germline. The CDR3 sequence: CASSATSIYEQYF. In nucleotides, the CDR3 is TGTGCCAGCAGTGCGACTAGTATCTACGAGCAGTACTTC.

The chain combines TRBV7-9 with TRBJ2-1, with 10 bases that match TRBD2. This CDR3 region has 15 residues. J lost 2 bases, V lost 5 bases, and 3 bases had no gene match. Germline CDR1 SEHNR, CDR2 FQNEAQ (reference sequence). CDR3 in amino acids: CASSPTSGAYNEQFF. The CDR3 DNA sequence: TGTGCCAGCAGCCCCACTAGCGGGGCCTACAATGAGCAGTTCTTC.

As concerns this clone: Other DNA sequences within the sample encode an identical CDR3. The rearrangement links TRBV19 to TRBJ2-7; D not resolved. This CDR3 has 14 amino acids. Trimming cost V 3 bases and J 2 bases, with 11 bases left between them. Germline V gene data show CDR1 as LNHDA and CDR2 as SQIVND (reference sequence). This CDR3 is CASSIPGRTYEQYF. CDR3 nucleotides: TGTGCCAGTAGTATCCCCGGCCGAACCTACGAGCAGTACTTC.

This clone has a single count. The chain carries TRBV28 and TRBJ1-4; D remains ambiguous. CDR1 and CDR2 (germline): MDHEN, SYDVKM. V shed 2 bases and J shed 4 bases, with 2 bases lying between them. The CDR3 sequence is 12 residues long. CDR3 in amino acids: CASSLLNEKLFF. The CDR3 DNA follows: TGTGCCAGCAGTTTACTTAATGAAAAACTGTTTTTT.

The J gene is TRBJ1-3, the V gene TRBV9; D unresolved. This CDR3 contains 15 residues. V lost 7 bases and J 0 bases, leaving 14 bases between the germline ends. The germline gives CDR1 SGDLS, CDR2 YYNGEE. CDR3 amino acids: CASSPGAGSGNTIYF. For the CDR3, the DNA is TGTGCCAGCTCCCCCGGAGCGGGCTCTGGAAACACCATATATTTT.

The genes are TRBV10-3 and TRBJ2-2, with 10 bases identical to TRBD1. CDR3 size: 15 residues. V was pared by 8 bases and J by 6 bases, with 9 bases of the junction left unmatched. Germline CDR1 and CDR2: ENHRY and SYGVKD. The CDR3 sequence is CAIGAGQGKAGELFF. The CDR3 DNA reads TGTGCCATCGGGGCGGGACAGGGGAAGGCCGGGGAGCTGTTTTTT.

The chain has TRBV7-9 and TRBJ1-5; the D gene is possibly TRBD1 (5 bases). V was clipped by 5 bases and J by 3 bases, with 14 bases between them. This CDR3 has 15 residues. Germline V gene sequence: CDR1 SEHNR, CDR2 FQNEAQ (reference sequence). Here the CDR3 reads CASSPSGGDNQPQHF. CDR3 DNA: TGTGCCAGCAGCCCAAGCGGGGGAGACAATCAGCCCCAGCATTTT.

The V call is TRBV6-1, the J call TRBJ2-1; 9 bases line up with TRBD1. J gave up 1 base and V 7 bases, and 5 bases lay outside the gene matches. Germline V gene lookup returns CDR1 MNHNS and CDR2 SASEGT. There are 15 residues in the CDR3. In DNA form, the CDR3 reads TGTGCCAGCACCCGTGACAGGGGGTCCTACAATGAGCAGTTCTTC. Translated: CASTRDRGSYNEQFF.

V gene TRBV11-2 combines with J gene TRBJ2-5, with 9 positions matching TRBD2. Germline CDR1 SGHAT, CDR2 FQNNGV. This CDR3 is built from 16 residues. V was pared by 2 bases and J by 5 bases, with 9 bases of the junction left unmatched. The chain's CDR3 is CASSLRLADLRETQYF. The CDR3 coding sequence is TGTGCCAGCAGCTTAAGACTAGCGGACCTCAGGGAGACCCAGTACTTC.

The V and J genes are TRBV28 and TRBJ1-5; the D is unclear. Germline V gives CDR1 MDHEN, CDR2 SYDVKM. V lost 7 bases and J 1 base, leaving 5 bases between the germline ends. The CDR3 has 12 amino acids. This chain's CDR3 is CASMGSNQPQHF. The DNA for the CDR3 is TGTGCCAGCATGGGGAGCAATCAGCCCCAGCATTTT.

The chain joins TRBV2 to TRBJ2-7, with D tentatively TRBD1 or TRBD2 (5 bases each). The CDR3 consists of 13 residues. The germline V gene has CDR1 SNHLY and CDR2 FYNNEI. Trimming removed 4 bases from V and 0 bases from J, with 7 bases in between. For the CDR3, the DNA is TGTGCCAGCAGTGGGGGGAGCTCCTACGAGCAGTACTTC. Translation: CASSGGSSYEQYF.

This clone was counted a few times. The chain links TRBV19 to TRBJ2-1, with TRBD2 matching 12 bases. Trimming removed 7 bases from V and 9 bases from J; junction bases left unmatched: 13. The CDR3 runs to 16 residues. CDR1 is LNHDA and CDR2 is SQIVND in the germline V gene (reference sequence). CDR3 protein: CASILTSGGPISEQFF. CDR3 DNA: TGTGCCAGTATCCTGACTAGCGGGGGCCCAATATCTGAGCAGTTCTTC. Looking up the rest from reference TRBV19 and TRBJ2-1 gives the full variable domain: DGGITQSPKYLFRKEGQNVTLSCEQNLNHDAMYWYRQDPGQGLRLIYYSQIVNDFQKGDIAEGYSVSREKKESFPLTVTSAQKNPTAFYLCASILTSGGPISEQFFGPGTRLTVL.

The table lists this clone with a count of one. The CDR3 loop reads CAWSTPQDSNQPQHF. The CDR3 DNA reads TGTGCCTGGAGTACCCCCCAGGATAGCAATCAGCCCCAGCATTTT. The chain uses TRBV30 and TRBJ1-5; unclear D gene. V was trimmed by 2 bases and J by 0 bases, leaving 11 bases between them. CDR1 GTSNPN and CDR2 SVGIG come from the germline V gene (reference sequence). The CDR3 length is 15 residues.

The chain joins TRBV30 to TRBJ1-6; 7 bases fit TRBD1. Trimming cost V 4 bases and J 8 bases; bases outside gene matches: 11. The CDR3 loop spans 15 amino acids. Germline CDR1 and CDR2: GTSNPN and SVGIG (reference sequence). The CDR3, as DNA: TGTGCCTGGAACAAACTAGACAGGGATGATTCACCCCTCCACTTT. It codes for CAWNKLDRDDSPLHF.

This chain connects TRBV4-3 to TRBJ2-5; TRBD1 matches 7 bases. This CDR3 contains 16 residues. Germline loops: CDR1 LGHNA, CDR2 YSLEER. With V trimmed by 1 base and J by 2 bases, 7 bases remained unmatched. CDR3 sequence reads: CASSQGALGQQETQYF. The DNA for the CDR3 is TGCGCCAGCAGCCAAGGTGCCCTGGGACAGCAAGAGACCCAGTACTTC.

The chain joins TRBV27 to TRBJ1-6; 7 bases are a match to TRBD1. Germline lookup yields CDR1 MNHEY and CDR2 SMNVEV (reference sequence). The CDR3 runs 13 residues. The junction had 5 bases not matched to a gene; V was cut back by 6 bases and J by 9 bases. Here the CDR3 reads CASRYDRASPLHF. DNA for the CDR3: TGTGCCAGCAGGTACGACAGGGCTTCACCCCTCCACTTT.

V is TRBV19 and J is TRBJ2-7; D gene ambiguous. This CDR3 contains 13 residues. Looked up from germline, CDR1 is LNHDA and CDR2 is SQIVND (reference sequence). V lost 0 bases and J 4 bases, leaving 7 bases between the germline ends. CDR3 sequence reads: CASSIDLGYEQYF. CDR3 nucleotide sequence: TGTGCCAGTAGTATAGATCTGGGGTACGAGCAGTACTTC.

The genes are TRBV4-3 and TRBJ1-1; no clear D. Germline V gene data show CDR1 as LGHNA and CDR2 as YSLEER. The CDR3 runs to 13 residues. The V end lost 1 base, the J end lost 1 base, and 4 bases lay between the germline ends. The CDR3: CASSQAGNTEAFF. The CDR3 DNA is TGCGCCAGCAGCCAAGCCGGGAACACTGAAGCTTTCTTT.